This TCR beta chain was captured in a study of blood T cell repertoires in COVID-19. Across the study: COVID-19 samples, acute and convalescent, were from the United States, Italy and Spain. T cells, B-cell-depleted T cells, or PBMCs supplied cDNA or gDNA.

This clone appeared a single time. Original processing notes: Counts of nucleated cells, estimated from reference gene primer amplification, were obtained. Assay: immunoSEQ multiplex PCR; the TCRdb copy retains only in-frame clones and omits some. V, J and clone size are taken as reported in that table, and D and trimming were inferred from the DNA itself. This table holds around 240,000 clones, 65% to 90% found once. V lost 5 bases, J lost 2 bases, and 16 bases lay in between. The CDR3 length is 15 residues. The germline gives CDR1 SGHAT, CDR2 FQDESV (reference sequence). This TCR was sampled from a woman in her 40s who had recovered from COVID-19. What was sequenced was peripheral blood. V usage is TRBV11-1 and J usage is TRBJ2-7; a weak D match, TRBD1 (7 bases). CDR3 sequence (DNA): TGTGCCAGCAGCCCCAACAGGGGAGGTCCCTACGAGCAGTACTTC. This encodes CASSPNRGGPYEQYF. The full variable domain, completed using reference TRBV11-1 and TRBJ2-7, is EAEVAQSPRYKITEKSQAVAFWCDPISGHATLYWYRQILGQGPELLVQFQDESVVDDSQLPKDRFSAERLKGVDSTLKIQPAELGDSAMYLCASSPNRGGPYEQYFGPGTRLTVT.